Presented here are 30 T cell receptor beta chains from one specimen sequenced in a study of T cells after yellow fever vaccination. From the 5' RACE reads, TCRdb called clonotypes with MiXCR, one entry per CDR3 protein. This sample yields around 320,000 distinct CDR3 sequences, of which roughly a tenth are seen a single time; less than 3.5% belongs to the top ten. Sequenced here: CD4+ T cells sorted from PBMCs, sampled 45 days after the yellow fever booster vaccination. These receptors were taken from a man aged 18 to 30 who received the YFV17D yellow fever vaccine.

Written as DNA, the CDR3 is TGCAGTGCCGACAAGTTGGCTAACTATGGCTACACCTTC. Encoded protein: CSADKLANYGYTF. J is TRBJ1-2 and V is TRBV20-1; D call uncertain. V was shortened by 6 bases and J by 0 bases, with 11 bases between the two germline ends. The CDR3 is 13 residues long. Looked up from germline, CDR1 is DFQATT and CDR2 is SNEGSKA (reference sequence).

This clonotype showed up just a few times. V is TRBV5-6 and J is TRBJ1-1; D unclear. The CDR3 spans 12 residues. The germline gives CDR1 SGHDT, CDR2 YYEEEE. The V gene lost 4 bases and the J gene lost 3 bases, with 7 bases spanning the gap. This CDR3 reads CASSVIDTEAFF. DNA for the CDR3: TGTGCCAGCAGCGTTATAGACACTGAAGCTTTCTTT.

This clonotype was counted between two and nine times. The chain has TRBV5-4 and TRBJ2-3; D is undetermined. The germline CDR1 and CDR2 sequences are SGHNT and YYREEE (reference sequence). The CDR3 runs 16 residues. Trimming removed 2 bases at V and 3 bases at J, with 16 bases between. The CDR3 is CASSFGFQGWTDTQYF. The CDR3 region has the DNA TGTGCCAGCAGCTTTGGGTTTCAAGGGTGGACAGATACGCAGTATTTT.

The J gene is TRBJ2-2, the V gene TRBV15; 10 positions match TRBD1. V trimming: 2 bases; J trimming: 6 bases; junction bases outside the gene matches: 3. The CDR3 is 15 amino acids. CDR1 and CDR2 from the germline V gene are LNHNV and YYDKDF (reference sequence). The CDR3 region has the DNA TGTGCCACCAGCAGACGACAGGGGGCGGCCGGGGAGCTGTTTTTT. It translates to CATSRRQGAAGELFF.

This clonotype was recorded a few times. The chain employs TRBV9 and TRBJ2-7; possible D gene TRBD2, 5 bases. In germline, CDR1 is SGDLS, CDR2 YYNGEE. Trimming pared 0 bases from V and 6 bases from J, leaving 13 bases between. This CDR3 is built from 14 residues. The DNA of the CDR3 is TGTGCCAGCAGCGTAGCCAGGACGGCGGGCGAGCAGTACTTC. It codes for CASSVARTAGEQYF.

The rearrangement joins TRBV9 to TRBJ2-3, with TRBD2 matching over 7 bases. Germline lookup yields CDR1 SGDLS and CDR2 YYNGEE. This CDR3 contains 16 residues. Trimming cost V 4 bases and J 6 bases; bases outside gene matches: 14. The CDR3 sequence is CASSPPPSSGRDTQYF. As DNA, the CDR3 is TGTGCCAGCAGCCCCCCCCCCTCTAGCGGTCGGGATACGCAGTATTTT. The variable domain in full, with the rest retrieved from reference TRBV9 and TRBJ2-3, is DSGVTQTPKHLITATGQRVTLRCSPRSGDLSVYWYQQSLDQGLQFLIQYYNGEERAKGNILERFSAQQFPDLHSELNLSSLELGDSALYFCASSPPPSSGRDTQYFGPGTRLTVL.

The CDR3 coding sequence is TGTGCCAGCAGTTATTGGGGTGGGCGGGAGACCCAGTACTTC. Its translation is CASSYWGGRETQYF. The V call is TRBV6-5, the J call TRBJ2-5; D not resolved. This CDR3 is 14 amino acids long. V lost 3 bases to trimming and J lost 5 bases, with 13 bases between them. The germline CDR1 and CDR2 sequences are MNHEY and SVGAGI.

In its sample, this clonotype was seen a few times. The J gene is TRBJ2-3, the V gene TRBV12-3 or TRBV12-4; D may correspond to TRBD1 or TRBD2 (5 bases each). V was trimmed by 4 bases and J by 3 bases, leaving 11 bases between them. There are 14 residues in the CDR3. The DNA of the CDR3 is TGTGCCAGCAGTTCCCCCTGGGGGACAGATACGCAGTATTTT. Translated: CASSSPWGTDTQYF.

This clonotype was seen a handful of times. The gene calls are TRBV6-2 or TRBV6-3 and TRBJ1-6; 8 bases match TRBD1. The CDR3 spans 16 residues. Trimming removed 6 bases from V and 10 bases from J; junction bases left unmatched: 14. The germline V gene has CDR1 MNHEY and CDR2 SVGEGT. CDR3 sequence: CASRTIGQGKESPLHF. Here the CDR3 DNA reads TGTGCCAGCAGGACCATCGGACAGGGAAAAGAGTCACCCCTCCACTTT.

This clonotype has just a few counts. The chain carries TRBV5-1 and TRBJ2-5; tentatively, D is TRBD1 or TRBD2 (5 bases each). The CDR3 is 13 amino acids. Germline V gene sequence: CDR1 SGHRS, CDR2 YFSETQ. Trimming removed 3 bases at V and 7 bases at J, with 13 bases between. This CDR3 reads CASSSGQMGTQYF. CDR3 in DNA: TGCGCCAGCAGCTCGGGGCAGATGGGGACCCAGTACTTC.

This clonotype was seen more than once but under ten times. The chain is built from TRBV7-2 and TRBJ1-2; 7 bases agree with TRBD1. V trimming: 4 bases; J trimming: 2 bases; junction bases outside the gene matches: 1. The length of the CDR3 is 13 residues. CDR1 and CDR2 (germline): SGHTA, FQGNSA. In DNA, the CDR3 is TGTGCCAGCAGCTCGGGACAGAACTATGGCTACACCTTC. This sequence encodes CASSSGQNYGYTF.

Only one count was recorded for this clonotype. The V and J genes are TRBV5-4 and TRBJ2-2; D is unresolved. Germline V lookup: CDR1 SGHNT, CDR2 YYREEE (reference sequence). Deletions cut 4 bases from V and 7 bases from J, with 11 bases between. There are 13 residues in the CDR3. CDR3 coding DNA: TGTGCCAGCAGCCGTCTAGAGGTCGGGGAGCTGTTTTTT. Protein sequence: CASSRLEVGELFF.

This chain uses TRBV20-1 with TRBJ2-1, with a weak D call TRBD2 (5 bases). V was cut by 5 bases and J by 1 base, with 9 bases left in between. The CDR3 extends over 13 amino acids. Germline CDR1 is DFQATT and CDR2 is SNEGSKA (reference sequence). The DNA for the CDR3 is TGCAGTGCTGAGGGTTTTTCCTACAATGAGCAGTTCTTC. Its protein is CSAEGFSYNEQFF.

This clonotype appeared a few times. The V call is TRBV20-1, the J call TRBJ2-1; 9 bases match TRBD1. CDR1 is DFQATT and CDR2 is SNEGSKA in the germline V gene (reference sequence). This CDR3 is 14 amino acids long. V shed 6 bases and J 8 bases; nucleotides not matched to a gene: 11. CDR3 coding DNA: TGCAGTGCGACACAGGGGGCGCTTCTGCATGAGCAGTTCTTC. Translated: CSATQGALLHEQFF.

V is TRBV15 and J is TRBJ1-2; TRBD1 aligns across 8 bases. Germline CDR1 reads LNHNV; CDR2 reads YYDKDF (reference sequence). CDR3 length equals 13 residues. V shed 3 bases and J 7 bases; nucleotides not matched to a gene: 4. CDR3 loop: CATSSQGASGYTF. The CDR3 coding sequence is TGTGCCACCAGCAGTCAGGGGGCGAGTGGCTACACCTTC.

This clonotype occurred a few times. V usage is TRBV24-1 and J usage is TRBJ2-3; D gene unclear. The V and J ends lost 6 bases and 2 bases respectively, with 20 bases between them. Germline CDR1 reads KGHDR; CDR2 reads SFDVKD. The CDR3 totals 17 residues. The CDR3 DNA reads as TGTGCCACCAGTAAAATCACTAAGGGCCCCTACACAGATACGCAGTATTTT. Translation gives CATSKITKGPYTDTQYF.

The V call is TRBV10-3, the J call TRBJ1-5; D call uncertain. The ends were cut back, 7 bases at V and 10 bases at J, with 14 bases in the middle. The CDR3 contains 12 residues. Germline CDR1 is ENHRY and CDR2 is SYGVKD. The CDR3 reads CAIKELEGPQHF. The CDR3 DNA is TGTGCCATCAAGGAGTTGGAGGGACCCCAGCATTTT.

The chain couples TRBV2 to TRBJ1-5; D may be TRBD1 (6 bases). The CDR3 is made up of 14 amino acids. Deletions cut 6 bases from V and 6 bases from J, with 15 bases between. Germline CDR1 and CDR2: SNHLY and FYNNEI. The CDR3 DNA reads as TGTGCCAGCAGGGTACAGGGATTCGGTCAGCCCCAGCATTTT. It specifies CASRVQGFGQPQHF. Full variable domain (rest looked up from reference TRBV2 and TRBJ1-5): EPEVTQTPSHQVTQMGQEVILRCVPISNHLYFYWYRQILGQKVEFLVSFYNNEISEKSEIFDDQFSVERPDGSNFTLKIRSTKLEDSAMYFCASRVQGFGQPQHFGDGTRLSIL.

This clonotype was counted a few times. V and J are TRBV7-9 and TRBJ2-5; D is unresolved. CDR1 is SEHNR, CDR2 FQNEAQ, per germline (reference sequence). V lost 5 bases, J lost 1 base, and 11 bases lay in between. This CDR3 spans 14 amino acids. CDR3 residues: CASSRRDFQETQYF. In DNA form, the CDR3 reads TGTGCCAGCAGCCGAAGGGATTTCCAAGAGACCCAGTACTTC.

The V gene is TRBV7-2, the J gene TRBJ2-3; D ambiguous. The germline V gene has CDR1 SGHTA and CDR2 FQGNSA. V lost 3 bases to trimming and J lost 4 bases, with 11 bases between them. The CDR3 totals 14 residues. The CDR3 loop is CASSLDGAADTQYF. The CDR3 DNA reads TGTGCCAGCAGCTTGGACGGAGCTGCAGATACGCAGTATTTT.

This clonotype was seen many times. J is TRBJ2-2 and V is TRBV6-5, with a weak D call TRBD2 (6 bases). In germline, CDR1 is MNHEY, CDR2 SVGAGI. There are 15 residues in the CDR3. V was pared by 0 bases and J by 6 bases, with 11 bases between. CDR3 DNA sequence: TGTGCCAGCAGTTACTCGTATGGGACTCCCGGGGAGCTGTTTTTT. As protein: CASSYSYGTPGELFF.

This chain joins TRBV11-2 and TRBJ2-7; D may be TRBD1 (5 bases). The CDR3 is 15 residues long. Germline V CDR1 and CDR2: SGHAT, FQNNGV. V lost 0 bases and J lost 4, with 13 bases in between. The CDR3 spells CASSLERGQRYEQYV. CDR3 DNA sequence: TGTGCCAGCAGCTTAGAAAGGGGCCAGCGATACGAGCAGTACGTC.

The chain employs TRBV5-1 and TRBJ2-1, with 13 bases fitting TRBD2. Germline values: CDR1 SGHRS, CDR2 YFSETQ. The CDR3 runs to 14 residues. V shed 7 bases and J 9 bases; nucleotides not matched to a gene: 7. The CDR3 is CASAGTSGMGEQFF. The CDR3 nucleotides read TGCGCCAGCGCAGGGACTAGCGGGATGGGTGAGCAGTTCTTC.

This clonotype showed up just a few times. The CDR3: CASSLVGGMGGYTF. The DNA of the CDR3 is TGTGCCAGCAGCTTGGTTGGGGGCATGGGTGGCTACACCTTC. The chain is built from TRBV5-5 and TRBJ1-2; D possibly corresponds to TRBD1 (6 bases). The germline gives CDR1 SGHKS, CDR2 YYEKEE (reference sequence). The CDR3 runs 14 residues. V was shortened by 0 bases and J by 7 bases, with 13 bases between the two germline ends.

The chain uses TRBV7-2 and TRBJ1-6; 8 bases are a match to TRBD1. Germline V CDR1 and CDR2: SGHTA, FQGNSA. CDR3 length equals 15 residues. The junction had 6 bases not matched to a gene; V was cut back by 6 bases and J by 5 bases. CDR3 loop: CASRQGARNNSPLHF. The CDR3, as DNA: TGTGCCAGCAGGCAGGGGGCGCGGAATAATTCACCCCTCCACTTT.

CDR3 region: CSVEEQLRQGYEQYV. DNA of the CDR3: TGCAGCGTTGAAGAACAGCTGCGTCAGGGGTACGAGCAGTACGTC. The chain is built from TRBV29-1 and TRBJ2-7, with D maybe TRBD1 (6 bases). CDR3 length equals 15 residues. V gave up 0 bases and J gave up 4 bases, with 16 bases separating them. Germline CDR1 SQVTM, CDR2 ANQGSEA.

The rearrangement links TRBV6-2 or TRBV6-3 to TRBJ2-2, with no clear D. Trimming cost V 6 bases and J 7 bases, with 18 bases left between them. This CDR3 contains 15 residues. Germline lookup yields CDR1 MNHEY and CDR2 SVGEGT. CDR3 nucleotide sequence: TGTGCCAGCAGCACCACCCCCGATATCTACGGGGAGCTGTTTTTT. It specifies CASSTTPDIYGELFF.

This clonotype was counted only a few times. This may be a read error, as it is one base from a much larger clone. The chain employs TRBV5-1 and TRBJ1-2, with D maybe TRBD1 (6 bases). Germline CDR1 SGHRS, CDR2 YFSETQ. The CDR3 extends over 14 amino acids. V lost 0 bases to trimming and J lost 3 bases, with 9 bases between them. Written as DNA, the CDR3 is TGCGCCAGCAGCTTGGACAGGGTCGACTATGGCTACACCTTC. Protein sequence: CASSLDRVDYGYTF.

This chain connects TRBV20-1 to TRBJ2-2, with 8 positions matching TRBD2. Germline V gives CDR1 DFQATT, CDR2 SNEGSKA (reference sequence). This CDR3 is built from 15 residues. Trimming at V came to 5 bases and at J to 2 bases, leaving 7 bases not matched to a gene. The CDR3 DNA follows: TGCAGTGCTCTCAGCGGGGGTGGAAACACCGGGGAGCTGTTTTTT. Translating gives CSALSGGGNTGELFF.

This clonotype was detected a few times. The V gene is TRBV29-1, the J gene TRBJ1-5; maybe TRBD1 (5 bases). Germline assignment: CDR1 SQVTM and CDR2 ANQGSEA. The CDR3 consists of 14 residues. V was clipped by 6 bases and J by 1 base, with 13 bases between them. The DNA for the CDR3 is TGCAGCGTCGCATGGGGCGCCAGCAATCAGCCCCAGCATTTT. Encoded protein: CSVAWGASNQPQHF.